The source of this TCR beta chain is a study of blood T cells in healthy people across ages (dated by TCRdb to about 2015). General notes on the study: Template switching captured roughly one uniquely barcoded TCR beta cDNA molecule per two T cells in model experiments. To avoid experimental bias, donors of different ages were randomly spread across the sequencing lanes. The donors were split into four age groups: young (average 16 years), middle-aged (about 40), aged (over 55) and long-lived (approximately 89). The study measured age-related changes in TCR beta repertoire diversity using deep sequencing normalized with unique cDNA molecular identifiers. Using the same blood draw, the study looked at two additional independent replicas of 1 million unique cDNA reads for two donors, one aged 18 to 30 and the other aged 80 or older.

The library was made by 5' RACE. The reads were generated on an Illumina HiSeq 2500. A second PCR of about 7 to 12 cycles was performed with a sample-barcoded 5' primer and a J-beta primer mix. A template-switch 5' adaptor carrying 12 random nucleotides introduced a unique molecular identifier onto each TCR beta cDNA molecule. Each sample yielded at least 2.5 million CDR3-containing paired-end reads. First-strand cDNA synthesis was performed from all RNA using the Mint cDNA synthesis kit, with priming by a TRBC-specific oligonucleotide. Following uracil-DNA glycosylase treatment, all cDNA underwent a first 18-cycle PCR with the universal primers M1SS and BC2_uni_R. In the source study's methods: Normalization of each sample was performed by random selection of 1 million high-quality reads, each carrying a distinct molecular identifier. Instead of being binned into consensus sequences, reads that shared molecular identifiers were thrown out. CDR3 identification, clonotype clustering and error correction used MiTCR with a Q25 quality threshold and the strictest error-elimination algorithm. A nonparametric unseen species model with Euler transformation was used to estimate a lower bound on total TCR beta diversity. TCRdb took the public reads, trimmed them with fastp at Q25, ran MiXCR for clone calling and kept in-frame beta chains. Every entry covers one CDR3 protein and lists the most common genes and DNA from its rows. TCRdb, rather than the study authors, made the V and J calls. The sample table contains hundreds of thousands of distinct CDR3 sequences; only one count was recorded for around two fifths of them. The top ten constitute approximately 31% of the sample.

This clonotype was counted once. Its antigen target is currently unknown. No much larger clonotype is one base removed from it; base qualities were not supplied. One read offers little support. Counted from cysteine to phenylalanine, this CDR3 has 13 amino acids. Solely the CDR3 DNA is kept, with 39 bases framed from the first base. V and J lose 11 bases and 4 bases, and a span of 17 bases separates them. From a lookup of the germline V gene, CDR1 and CDR2 are ENHRY and SYGVKD. The roughly 38 donors, aged 6 to 90 years, were systemically healthy Caucasian individuals from Russia. Each donor gave about 9.7 milliliters of peripheral blood, drawn into EDTA-treated Vacutainer tubes. Ficoll-Paque density-gradient centrifugation was used to isolate PBMCs, with at least 7 million per sample. Trizol reagent was used to extract total RNA from the PBMCs, yielding at least 5.5 micrograms per sample. The percentages of naive CD45RAhigh/CD27high T cells were determined by flow cytometry on a PBMC aliquot from every donor.

Here is what the overall study found, with its caveats: Compared with the aged group, the long-lived group had more naive CD4+ T cells, fewer expanded clones and increased TCR diversity, suggesting age selection. The CMV infection status of donors was not known, potentially confounding age-related changes in expanded clonotypes. Observed TCR beta diversity per million T cells fell roughly linearly with age, and a significant reduction was already apparent by age approximately 41. Since profiling was done on bulk unsorted PBMCs, naive and antigen-experienced compartments could not be conclusively compared. Estimates of total diversity based on one million sequenced T cells were considered lower bounds and underestimates. A strong correlation was found between observed TCR beta diversity and the percentage of naive T cells measured by flow cytometry.

This TCR was sampled from a man aged 80 or over in good health. The rearranged segments are TRBV10-3 and TRBJ1-2; the D gene identity is not certain. The sample taken for sequencing was blood. The DNA is as follows: TGTGCCGCCGCCCCCGACGGACCCTATGGCTACACCTTC. Its translation reads: CAAAPDGPYGYTF.